This T cell receptor (beta chain) was found in a study of blood T cells in healthy people across ages. The wider study: Researchers report that template switching captured about one barcoded beta molecule per two T cells.

Together with a sample-barcoded 5' primer, a J-beta primer mix was included in a second PCR lasting about 7 to 12 cycles. Every molecule of cDNA carried a tag from a template-switch adaptor with 12 random nucleotides. TCRdb used MiXCR to reprocess the 5' RACE reads, holding one entry per CDR3 protein. The profile covers 800,000 or so distinct CDR3 sequences, with approximately 67% appearing a single time and 28% taken by the ten largest. Germline assignment: CDR1 ENHRY and CDR2 SYGVKD. The V and J ends lost 4 bases and 10 bases respectively, with 11 bases between them. The CDR3 has 13 amino acids. Drawing of peripheral blood yielded about 10 milliliters from each donor. Isolation of PBMCs gave at least 6 million cells per sample.

This sequence was found in a man aged 30-40 years in good health. The gene calls are TRBV10-3 and TRBJ1-6; D may be TRBD1 (6 bases). Sequencing was performed on blood. The CDR3 reads CAISVGGQSPLHF. CDR3 in DNA: TGTGCCATCAGTGTGGGGGGGCAATCACCCCTCCACTTT.